This TCR beta chain was recorded in a study of radiation and T cells in renal cell carcinoma (dated by TCRdb to about 2020). Some background on the complete study: In total, 50 to 55 samples underwent TCR beta sequencing: around 25 tumors plus 27 peripheral blood samples. Across all 55 or so samples, 4,016,671 unique CDR3 nucleotide sequences encoding 2,658,974 unique CDR3 amino acid sequences were identified. The last blood draw occurred 4 weeks after radiation, at the same time as nephrectomy.

Broader findings and caveats from the paper: No pretreatment tumor biopsies were available, so the baseline intratumoral presence of clonotypes could not be determined. Changes in the blood repertoire were not tracked past 4 weeks after treatment. Effects of radiation dose or scheduling on the TCR repertoire could not be addressed with the single-armed trial design. In blood, the top tumor clonotypes increased from baseline to 2 weeks after radiation and then shrank by 4 weeks, which suggests a temporary expansion of tumor-resident clones.

TCR beta libraries were generated from genomic DNA with the immunoSEQ kit, following the manufacturer's recommendations. For library preparation, a first multiplex PCR was performed with proprietary primers, followed by a second PCR in which unique barcodes were added, and bead cleanups were performed after each round. Each sample batch included a kit-provided positive control reaction and a negative control reaction. The final libraries were assessed on an Agilent 4200 TapeStation D1000 ScreenTape, pooled by volume, and quantified by qPCR. Sequencing was performed on an Illumina NextSeq500 with a MidOutput 150-cycle cartridge, and 156 Read1 and 15 Index1 cycles were run with kit custom primers. The pooled library was loaded at 0.75 to 1 pM, and approximately 20% PhiX control was spiked in. The original pipeline was this. Vendor-processed data were analyzed in R, with a clonotype defined as all T cells sharing the same CDR3 nucleotide sequence. For clone abundance analyses, frequencies were normalized to the 10,000 most abundant clones in each sample. Public T cell clones, which averaged fewer than five per sample, were excluded before analysis. An abundance difference of at least 32-fold between compartments was the criterion for calling clonotypes tumor-enriched or baseline blood-enriched. A beta-binomial differential abundance model was applied to find clonotypes that expanded or contracted between blood time points. The Baroni-Urbani and Buser coefficient was used to measure tumor-blood repertoire similarity, and groups were compared with two-tailed Wilcoxon tests in R. TCRdb mirrors the immuneACCESS table, restricted to in-frame sequences. Some clones are absent from its copies; in checked studies, under half trace to an unresolved V gene, and the reason for the others is unknown. That table furnishes V, J and clone size, whereas the DNA furnished D and trimming. This sample is represented by around 99,000 clones; approximately 80% of them were singletons. About 7.2% of the sample rests with the top ten.

Turning to this clone: Its target antigen remains unknown. No much larger clone is present one base from it, and per-base qualities are unavailable.

The time point label on this specimen signifies: blood 4 weeks post-SBRT, at nephrectomy. According to the study, the label for this sample's treatment or condition signals: 15 Gy SBRT to primary tumor, nephrectomy 4 weeks later. Samples came from a clinical trial, in which primary renal cell carcinomas received 15 Gy stereotactic body radiation therapy followed by nephrectomy 4 weeks later. To follow tumor-enriched clonotypes, peripheral blood was collected serially from radiation-treated patients at baseline and again at 2 weeks and 4 weeks after SBRT. All patients had renal cell carcinoma with clear cell pathology. The QIAamp DNA Blood Mini Kit (Qiagen) was used to prepare genomic DNA for TCR sequencing. Samples were included in the analyses only if all quality control checks were passed. The trim is 3 bases for V and 5 bases for J, with a gap of 13 bases between the germline ends. Reading from cysteine to phenylalanine, the CDR3 counts 14 amino acids. Only CDR3 DNA is held: 42 bases, read in frame from base 1. As encoded in the germline V gene, CDR1 is MDHEN while CDR2 is SYDVKM.

This clonotype was obtained from a man between 60 and 75 years old with renal cell carcinoma. Sequencing was performed on blood, taken from a patient whose treatment included radiotherapy and nephrectomy. The V and J segments used are TRBV28 and TRBJ2-5; D gene: possibly TRBD1, on 6 matching bases. The sequenced DNA is TGTGCCAGCAGTTTTTTAGGGGGTGGGGAGACCCAGTACTTC. The encoded protein is CASSFLGGGETQYF.